This T cell receptor (beta chain) stems from a study of CXCR3-negative and CXCR3-positive naive CD8 T cells. Every CD8+ T cell subset underwent triplicate sorting at roughly 300,000 cells apiece. Germline CDR1 is SNHLY and CDR2 is FYNNEI. CDR3 length: 11 amino acids. The method, 5' RACE with UMI labels, was used to prepare the TRB cDNA libraries. TCRdb re-called the 5' RACE reads, yielding one record per CDR3 amino acid sequence without DNA. The sample is made up of under 9,000 distinct CDR3 sequences, and the top ten hold 1.6% of it. The chain employs TRBV2 and TRBJ2-7; TCRdb's D gene call, TRBD2, goes unchecked for lack of DNA. Input material: naive CXCR3- CD8+ T cells from blood. Subset in this sample: CD45RO-CCR7+CD27+CD95- naive CD8+ T cells lacking CXCR3 (TNR3-). This sequence was found in a human donor in good health. Some clones in this sample may be carry-over from other donors' samples. The CDR3 loop reads CASSAGAFRYF. The full variable domain, its missing parts supplied by reference TRBV2 and TRBJ2-7, is EPEVTQTPSHQVTQMGQEVILRCVPISNHLYFYWYRQILGQKVEFLVSFYNNEISEKSEIFDDQFSVERPDGSNFTLKIRSTKLEDSAMYFCASSAGAFRYFGPGTRLTVT.